This TCR beta chain was found in a study of cytomegalovirus exposure and HLA in healthy donors (dated by TCRdb to about 2017). Regarding the study in general: An earlier analysis of approximately 640 of the donors reported 250 to 300 Gb of sequence data and some 100 million unique TCR beta sequences from 150 million to 200 million T cells. The genetic ancestry cluster associated with self-reported Caucasian donors included approximately 85% of the 300 to 450 genotyped donors. To predict cytomegalovirus infection status, the study brought together high-throughput TCR immunosequencing, statistical association of individual TCRs with disease status, and machine learning. Typing coverage varied by locus: roughly 629-630 donors for A, B, C, DRB1 and DQB1; around 560 for DQA1; more than 600 for DPA1; 450 to 480 for DPB1. Donor age, sex, ethnicity and CMV serostatus were collected together with the repertoire data. An earlier analysis of 500 to 750 of the donors applied high-throughput TCR beta sequencing to assess whether each TCR beta V gene segment acted as functional or pseudogenic. Rather than drawing on any new phenotypic data, the later analysis identified candidate immune exposures from TCR beta sequences and the way those sequences occurred across donors. A later analysis re-analyzed previously published TCR beta repertoires from approximately 700 donors and added high-resolution HLA genotyping to study TCR occurrence patterns. The study profiled the T cell repertoires of under 700 subjects by immunosequencing and related them to cytomegalovirus serostatus. A separate validation cohort of 100 to 150 different subjects was used in addition to the approximately 610-subject first cohort. Among under 450 genotyped donors of the cohort, an average of about 240,000 unique TCR beta nucleotide sequences were sequenced per donor, about a sixth of them non-productive. A handful of DR-DQ haplotypes were treated as single units for association and clustering because of strong linkage in the cohort. Around 320 gigabases of sequencing data and 78 million or so unique TCR sequences were included in an early release covering several hundred HLA-typed donors. Both class I and class II loci were covered by HLA typing, at four-digit resolution. Every repertoire in the discovery cohort had been generated on one and the same sequencing platform. Genome-wide SNP genotypes for about three fifths of the 666 donors were used in a later genetic analysis, which treated that subset as a discovery cohort. The study aimed to test whether cataloging public T cell receptors could reveal signatures of past pathogen exposure. Study-wide conclusions, independent of this receptor: When HLA alleles, especially DR and DQ, strongly co-occurred, TCR associations were difficult to assign to individual alleles. Over 15 rarely observed V segments, including chromosome 9 orphons, were excluded from the earlier analysis of some 590 of the donors because counts were too low. Immune exposure information for the cohort was limited to CMV serostatus. V-gene and J-gene trimming of TCR beta chains was associated with a missense DCLRE1C variant in a later genetic analysis, and the association was replicated in an independent cohort. Because HLA typing was unavailable for some donors at each locus, only the typed subset was used in association tests. Presence/absence analyses assumed roughly uniform sequencing depth across donors, an assumption that may not hold. A few of the identified cytomegalovirus-associated TCR beta chains were confirmed in vitro to be specific for cytomegalovirus antigens. The authors suggested that the approach could potentially be extended to other disease states and immunological phenotypes. Some IMGT-functional V segments, including TRBV6-2 and TRBV6-3, could not be told apart with the 87-base-pair reads, so those segments were excluded. At a false discovery rate of 0.05, a later analysis linked some 18,000 TCR beta sequences to specific HLA alleles. A group of highly shared sequence variants was considered likely to be a technical artifact of the sequencing pipeline. In a later analysis, the rate of TCR association differed among HLA loci, with DRB1 alleles having the most associated TCRs and HLA-C alleles having the fewest. Cytomegalovirus status was reported to be diagnosed by the classifier with high specificity and sensitivity in both the original and validation cohorts. A further reported finding was that TCR beta sequences accurately predicted the HLA-A and HLA-B alleles for most subjects in the first cohort. In the study, about 150 TCR beta chains were listed as associated with cytomegalovirus. In a later analysis, several top co-occurrence clusters were reported to appear linked to parvovirus B19, influenza, CMV and Epstein-Barr virus. A later analysis found that HLA-associated TCR beta chains were more clonally expanded and had lower generation probabilities than equally common non-associated chains. Only TCR beta chains were sequenced in this cohort, and the absence of alpha or paired-chain data limited detectable features. Linkage disequilibrium might explain the correlated functional status among segregating V segments, but an unknown experimental factor could not be excluded. In an earlier analysis of 587 of the donors, most TCR beta V segments appeared in productive rearrangements about 87% or about 30% of the time, broadly matching IMGT annotations. A later analysis found that most CMV-associated TCR beta chains appeared HLA-restricted, with HLA associations seemingly driven largely by CMV exposure. A later genetic analysis reported fewer N-insertions in productive TCRs among donors in an Asian-associated ancestry cluster than the roughly 650-donor mean. Most TCR sequences were observed very rarely across donors, whereas some public TCRs were present in many individuals.

In total, 630 or so healthy bone marrow donors made up the cohort. All cohort members were sampled while nominally healthy, although unrecorded immune exposures were likely present. The donor was CMV seronegative and belonged to the group of roughly 330 seronegative cohort members. Every donor gave a peripheral blood sample, and the peripheral blood mononuclear cells from that sample were used for TCR beta sequencing. Genomic DNA extraction from the blood cell samples was performed with the Qiagen DNeasy Blood Extraction Kit. The library was built by means of the immunoSEQ multiplex PCR assay. For the multiplex PCR, a mixture combining 60 forward primers for TCR Vbeta segments and 13 reverse primers for TCR Jbeta segments was used. The CDR3 region of rearranged TCR beta genes was amplified from genomic DNA with a multiplex PCR assay. The amplified TCR beta libraries were sequenced on the Illumina HiSeq System as 87-base-pair reads. The study's processing was this. A later analysis tallied around 82 million unique TCR beta chains across the 666 repertoires, and approximately 12 million of those chains were shared by two or more donors. A nearest-neighbor algorithm error-corrected the raw reads and collapsed the reads into unique sequences, merging closely related sequences to remove PCR and sequencing errors. To assign V, D and J gene segments, CDR3 sequences were aligned to IMGT reference sequences. For a sequence to be retained, at least a six-nucleotide match to both a V gene segment and a J gene segment was required. A rearrangement was called productive if the CDR3 had no stop codons and remained in frame with V and J, and every other rearrangement was called non-productive. CDR3 was defined according to IMGT convention as the region running from the second conserved V-encoded cysteine to the conserved J-encoded phenylalanine. The earlier analysis of 500 to 600 of the donors excluded sequences that lacked an unambiguous match to a single V gene segment. An earlier analysis of several hundred of the donors called V segments functional above 56.7% productive rearrangements and segregating when the between-donor standard deviation exceeded 5%. A statistical classification framework was built to diagnose cytomegalovirus status from the catalog of TCR beta chain sequences. In a later analysis, V and J genes were assigned by comparing TCR nucleotide sequences against IMGT/GENE-DB human TR gene sequences. Using the TCRdist pipeline, a later analysis assigned CDR3 sequences along with most-parsimonious VDJ recombination scenarios. In a later analysis, each TCR beta chain was defined by its CDR3 amino acid sequence together with its V-gene family, and reads lacking a unique V-gene family were excluded. To address suspected cross-contamination and a sequencing artifact, a later analysis removed 592 highly shared, low-generation-probability nucleotide sequences. In a later analysis, a clonal expansion index for each public chain was calculated from normalized within-repertoire ranks of inferred template counts. In a later analysis, generation probabilities were computed using a VDJ recombination model fitted to out-of-frame rearrangements, and the results were checked against IGoR. In a later analysis, hypergeometric tests were used to score TCR-TCR, TCR-HLA and TCR-CMV co-occurrence, with a repertoire-size bias correction applied to TCR pairs. In a later analysis, false discovery rates were estimated by permuting HLA or CMV assignments 20 times. In a later analysis, co-occurring TCRs were grouped using DBSCAN, with TCRdist sequence similarity added in when clustering inside HLA-allele-positive subsets. Co-occurrence clustering excluded repertoires with fewer than 30,000 or more than 120,000 public chains, plus five with anomalous nucleotide sharing. The source is immuneACCESS, and TCRdb retained only in-frame sequences with V and J called. Part of the clones is not carried over; for the studies checked, unresolved V genes explain less than half of this, and the remainder is unexplained. From that table come the V and J calls and clone size; the DNA was used to work out D and trimming. Within this sample are about 130,000 clones, with about 8.5% of them counted one time only. Of the sample, 5.5% is held by the ten largest clones.

V loses 10 bases, J loses 3 bases, and the germline ends lie 23 bases apart. According to the germline V gene, CDR1 reads MDHEN and CDR2 reads SYDVKM. Counted from cysteine to phenylalanine, this CDR3 has 16 amino acids. CDR3 DNA only is kept here, 48 bases in frame from base 1. This clone was detected only a few times. The clone's antigen remains unknown. No qualities accompany the bases; no much larger clone lies one base away. The sequence derives from a man aged 35 to 55 in good health and CMV-seronegative. The chain couples TRBV28 to TRBJ2-3; the D segment could be TRBD1, given 6 matching bases. Source material: PBMCs. The CDR3 sequence is CATLVWGGQLTDTQYF. The DNA reads as follows: TGTGCCACCCTAGTCTGGGGCGGACAGTTGACAGATACGCAGTATTTT.